The present T cell receptor beta chain was sequenced within a study of blood T cell repertoires in COVID-19. Study-wide background: T cells, B-cell-depleted T cells, or PBMCs supplied cDNA or gDNA.

The authors' processing: Estimates of nucleated cell counts were drawn from the amplification of reference gene primers. TCRdb's table, derived via immunoSEQ multiplex PCR, lists solely in-frame clones and lacks some. Clonal size and the V and J genes are those of that table, whereas D and trimming came from the DNA. The sample has approximately 200,000 clones, 87% seen once; the top ten hold approximately 6.2%. The receptor comes from a man in his sixties who had recovered from COVID-19. Sequenced: peripheral blood.

CDR3 DNA: TGTGCCATCAGTGAGTCGAAGGACAGGGGGTATGAAAAACTGTTTTTT. Translation: CAISESKDRGYEKLFF. The gene calls are TRBV10-3 and TRBJ1-4, with 10 bases lining up with TRBD1. The CDR3 is made up of 16 amino acids. The trim removed 0 bases at V and 6 bases at J, leaving 4 bases unmatched. Per germline, CDR1 ENHRY and CDR2 SYGVKD.